Following are 20 T cell receptor beta chains from one sample sequenced in a study of cytomegalovirus exposure and HLA in healthy donors. Amplification used 60 Vbeta primers and 13 Jbeta primers. TCRdb's table, derived via immunoSEQ multiplex PCR, lists solely in-frame clones and lacks some. The sample contains approximately 190,000 clones, around 73% of which appear only once. Sequences were obtained from PBMCs. The receptors stem from a woman in her twenties or thirties in good health and CMV-seropositive.

The rearrangement links TRBV5-1 to TRBJ1-1; D may be TRBD1 (6 bases). V was shortened by 0 bases and J by 6 bases, with 15 bases between the two germline ends. CDR3 length equals 15 residues. The germline V gene has CDR1 SGHRS and CDR2 YFSETQ. Here the CDR3 reads CASSLGGGDFSEAFF. The CDR3 DNA reads as TGCGCCAGCAGCTTGGGCGGGGGCGATTTCTCTGAAGCTTTCTTT.

The chain recombines TRBV13 with TRBJ1-1, with D tentatively TRBD1 (6 bases). Trimming shortened V by 5 bases and J by 7 bases, and 11 bases separated the two germline ends. CDR1 is PRHDT and CDR2 is FYEKMQ in the germline V gene (reference sequence). The CDR3 has 12 amino acids. The CDR3 DNA sequence: TGTGCCAGCAGCCACCTGACAGGTGAAGCTTTCTTT. Its protein product is CASSHLTGEAFF.

The gene calls are TRBV5-1 and TRBJ2-7; D perhaps matches TRBD1 (5 bases). Germline-derived CDR1 and CDR2 are SGHRS and YFSETQ. The V gene lost 1 base and the J gene lost 6 bases, with 11 bases spanning the gap. The CDR3 consists of 13 residues. The CDR3 nucleotides read TGCGCCAGCAGCTTGTCCAGGGATAGCGAGCAGTACTTC. Translating it yields CASSLSRDSEQYF.

The chain joins TRBV4-2 to TRBJ2-1, with D maybe TRBD1 (6 bases). Germline V gene lookup returns CDR1 LGHNA and CDR2 YNFKEQ. V gave up 5 bases and J gave up 6 bases, with 8 bases separating them. The CDR3 runs to 12 residues. The DNA for the CDR3 is TGTGCCAGCAGCTTGGGGGCCAATGAGCAGTTCTTC. The encoded protein is CASSLGANEQFF.

V usage is TRBV28 and J usage is TRBJ2-5, with unresolved D. V lost 3 bases to trimming and J lost 0 bases, with 8 bases between them. This CDR3 is built from 14 residues. The V gene's germline CDR1 is MDHEN and CDR2 SYDVKM. The DNA of the CDR3 is TGTGCCAGCAGTTTGTACCAGTACCAAGAGACCCAGTACTTC. This translates into CASSLYQYQETQYF. The full variable domain, with the rest looked up from reference TRBV28 and TRBJ2-5, is DVKVTQSSRYLVKRTGEKVFLECVQDMDHENMFWYRQDPGLGLRLIYFSYDVKMKEKGDIPEGYSVSREKKERFSLILESASTNQTSMYLCASSLYQYQETQYFGPGTRLLVL.

J is TRBJ1-5 and V is TRBV28; TRBD1 agrees at 8 bases. In germline, CDR1 is MDHEN, CDR2 SYDVKM. Unmatched junction bases numbered 3, after V lost 3 bases and J lost 2 bases. This CDR3 is built from 15 residues. For the CDR3, the DNA is TGTGCCAGCAGTTTCCCACAGGGGGGCAATCAGCCCCAGCATTTT. It encodes CASSFPQGGNQPQHF.

The chain has TRBV27 and TRBJ1-2; the match to TRBD1 covers 10 bases. Germline CDR1 and CDR2: MNHEY and SMNVEV (reference sequence). V was clipped by 3 bases and J by 3 bases; unmatched bases: 1. The CDR3 runs to 14 residues. For the CDR3, the DNA is TGTGCCAGCAGTTTCGGGACAGGGGACTATGGCTACACCTTC. Encoded protein: CASSFGTGDYGYTF.

The chain uses TRBV7-2 and TRBJ2-2; 9 bases match TRBD1. Germline V gives CDR1 SGHTA, CDR2 FQGNSA. The CDR3 contains 16 residues. The trim removed 5 bases at V and 5 bases at J, leaving 9 bases unmatched. The CDR3 coding sequence is TGTGCCAGCAGCCATTTACAGGGGGCGGGGACCGGGGAGCTGTTTTTT. This encodes CASSHLQGAGTGELFF.

This clone was detected only a few times. The chain joins TRBV5-1 to TRBJ2-7, with a tentative D call TRBD2 (5 bases). CDR1 is SGHRS and CDR2 is YFSETQ in the germline V gene. The germline V and J ends were trimmed by 4 bases and 2 bases, with 7 bases remaining between them. This CDR3 has 12 residues. CDR3 in DNA: TGCGCCAGCAGCGAGGGCGCCTACGAGCAGTACTTC. Amino acid sequence: CASSEGAYEQYF. The variable domain in full, with the rest retrieved from reference TRBV5-1 and TRBJ2-7, is KAGVTQTPRYLIKTRGQQVTLSCSPISGHRSVSWYQQTPGQGLQFLFEYFSETQRNKGNFPGRFSGRQFSNSRSEMNVSTLELGDSALYLCASSEGAYEQYFGPGTRLTVT.

J is TRBJ1-1 and V is TRBV21-1; TRBD1, as called in the table, went unchecked against the DNA. TRBV21-1 is flagged as a pseudogene. The CDR3 length is 17 residues. In DNA form, the CDR3 reads TGTGCCAGCAGCTCACACCGACAGGGGTGTGGGGGCACTGAAGCTTTCTTT. It yields the protein CASSSHRQGCGGTEAFF.

Regarding this clone: A much larger clonotype is one base distant, so this may be a read error. V and J are TRBV7-8 and TRBJ1-3; perhaps TRBD1 as D (5 bases). Trimming removed 6 bases at V and 0 bases at J, with 9 bases between. Looked up from germline, CDR1 is SGHVS and CDR2 is FQNEAQ. CDR3 size: 14 residues. The chain's CDR3 is CASSFDSSGNTIYF. The CDR3 DNA is TGTGCCAGCAGTTTCGACAGCTCTGGAAACACCATATATTTT. Full variable domain (missing parts from reference TRBV7-8 and TRBJ1-3): GAGVSQSPRYKVAKRGQDVALRCDPISGHVSLFWYQQALGQGPEFLTYFQNEAQLDKSGLPSDRFFAERPEGSVSTLKIQRTQQEDSAVYLCASSFDSSGNTIYFGEGSWLTVV.

The chain joins TRBV28 to TRBJ1-1; 7 nucleotides match TRBD1. CDR3 length: 13 amino acids. The germline gives CDR1 MDHEN, CDR2 SYDVKM. Germline trimming cut 5 bases from V and 8 bases from J; bases unmatched to any gene: 8. Here the CDR3 DNA reads TGTGCCAGCAGTCTCCCCCACAGGGGAGAAGCTTTCTTT. This encodes CASSLPHRGEAFF.

This chain joins TRBV28 and TRBJ2-7; possibly TRBD2 for D (6 bases). The length of the CDR3 is 14 residues. CDR1 is MDHEN and CDR2 is SYDVKM in the germline V gene. Trimming stripped 2 bases from V and 5 bases from J, with 13 bases between. The chain's CDR3 is CASSLVAGRNEQYF. Here the CDR3 DNA reads TGTGCCAGCAGTTTAGTCGCGGGAAGGAACGAGCAGTACTTC.

This rearrangement joins TRBV30 to TRBJ1-3, with D unclear. This CDR3 has 13 residues. The germline gives CDR1 GTSNPN, CDR2 SVGIG (reference sequence). Trimming removed 5 bases at V and 0 bases at J, with 8 bases between. For the CDR3, the DNA is TGTGCCTGGTCCTCTTTCTCTGGAAACACCATATATTTT. It encodes CAWSSFSGNTIYF.

This chain uses TRBV9 with TRBJ2-3, with unresolved D. With 1 base removed from V and 4 bases from J, the gap between germline ends came to 10 bases. Germline V gives CDR1 SGDLS, CDR2 YYNGEE. The CDR3 sequence is 14 residues long. The CDR3: CASSVTSLADTQYF. Here the CDR3 DNA reads TGTGCCAGCAGCGTAACTTCTTTGGCAGATACGCAGTATTTT.

The chain is built from TRBV4-1 and TRBJ1-1; D call uncertain. The CDR3 is 14 residues long. Germline loops: CDR1 MGHRA, CDR2 YSYEKL. V dropped 2 bases and J dropped 5 bases, with 12 bases sitting between them. The CDR3 DNA reads TGCGCCAGCAGCCAAAGGAATGGAGGGACTGAAGCTTTCTTT. It translates to CASSQRNGGTEAFF.

The chain carries TRBV28 and TRBJ2-7, with D perhaps TRBD1 (7 bases). V was pared by 7 bases and J by 1 base, with 20 bases between. Germline lookup yields CDR1 MDHEN and CDR2 SYDVKM. This CDR3 has 16 residues. The CDR3 DNA reads as TGTGCCAGCACCAGAGCCCGGAGGGACAGTTCCTACGAGCAGTACTTC. Its protein product is CASTRARRDSSYEQYF. The variable domain in full, with the rest retrieved from reference TRBV28 and TRBJ2-7, is DVKVTQSSRYLVKRTGEKVFLECVQDMDHENMFWYRQDPGLGLRLIYFSYDVKMKEKGDIPEGYSVSREKKERFSLILESASTNQTSMYLCASTRARRDSSYEQYFGPGTRLTVT.

The rearrangement links TRBV6-5 to TRBJ1-1; D perhaps matches TRBD1 (5 bases). This CDR3 is built from 13 residues. V was shortened by 2 bases and J by 3 bases, with 7 bases between the two germline ends. CDR1 and CDR2 (germline): MNHEY, SVGAGI. CDR3 DNA: TGTGCCAGCAGTTACAGGGGTTACACTGAAGCTTTCTTT. Translating it yields CASSYRGYTEAFF.

The V gene is TRBV4-1, the J gene TRBJ2-5, with 7 bases that match TRBD2. The J call may be faulty, since TRBJ2-7 better matches the DNA end. The CDR3 extends over 17 amino acids. Germline V lookup: CDR1 MGHRA, CDR2 YSYEKL. CDR3 in DNA: TGCGCCAGCAGCCAAGATCGCCTCCGGGGGGTCTCCTACGAGCAGTACTTC. It translates to CASSQDRLRGVSYEQYF.

CDR3 nucleotides: TGTGCCAGCTCACACCTCACTTCGTCTCTCACCGCGGAGACCCAGTACTTC. Amino acid sequence: CASSHLTSSLTAETQYF. This chain uses TRBV18 with TRBJ2-5, with D hard to call. Germline CDR1 and CDR2: KGHSH and LQKENI. The length of the CDR3 is 17 residues. Trimming stripped 4 bases from V and 5 bases from J, with 23 bases between.